The next 23 T cell receptor beta chains were all read from a single sample in a study of T-cell reconstitution after alpha-beta-depleted transplantation in children. As it was prepared, the TCRbeta library received unique molecular identifiers. TCRdb itself ran the PCR reads through MiXCR, one entry per CDR3 protein. This table has about 470,000 distinct CDR3 sequences, about 40% appearing once. Sequences were derived from PBMCs, sampled before TCRalphabeta/CD19-depleted stem cell transplant. These receptors came from a girl aged 2-9 years with aplastic anemia, due to receive a stem cell transplant.

The chain employs TRBV12-3 or TRBV12-4 and TRBJ2-5, with D perhaps matching TRBD2 (6 bases). This CDR3 contains 15 residues. V dropped 4 bases and J dropped 5 bases, with 17 bases sitting between them. The CDR3 here is CASSSWTEGKETQYF. As DNA, the CDR3 is TGTGCCAGCAGTTCCTGGACGGAGGGGAAGGAGACCCAGTACTTC.

This clonotype has more than one count but fewer than ten. The V call is TRBV12-3 or TRBV12-4, the J call TRBJ2-3, with TRBD2 matching over 11 bases. The V gene end was trimmed by 6 bases and the J gene end by 3 bases; junction bases not matched to a gene: 5. The CDR3 contains 15 residues. The CDR3 DNA sequence: TGTGCCAGCAGGTCCACTAGCGGGAGTACAGATACGCAGTATTTT. This gives the protein CASRSTSGSTDTQYF.

In DNA, the CDR3 is TGTGCCAGCAGCGGTAGCGGGGGCGCCTCGGAGACCCAGTACTTC. Translating it yields CASSGSGGASETQYF. The chain links TRBV9 to TRBJ2-5; TRBD2 agrees at 9 bases. The germline V gene has CDR1 SGDLS and CDR2 YYNGEE. CDR3 length: 15 amino acids. Germline trimming cut 3 bases from V and 5 bases from J; bases unmatched to any gene: 8.

This clonotype occurred a few times. The chain combines TRBV10-3 with TRBJ2-1; D unresolved. The CDR3 is made up of 13 amino acids. The germline V and J ends were trimmed by 4 bases and 6 bases, with 10 bases remaining between them. Germline CDR1 is ENHRY and CDR2 is SYGVKD. In DNA form, the CDR3 reads TGTGCCATCAGTGTGCGAGTGCCCAATGAGCAGTTCTTC. Its protein product is CAISVRVPNEQFF.

This clonotype was recorded a few times. This sequence joins TRBV12-3 or TRBV12-4 and TRBJ2-3; D gene unclear. The CDR3 spans 14 residues. V was clipped by 6 bases and J by 6 bases, with 16 bases between them. The CDR3: CASSLGPQADTQYF. In nucleotides, the CDR3 is TGTGCCAGCAGCCTCGGTCCTCAGGCGGATACGCAGTATTTT.

This clonotype was seen repeatedly, ten times or more. J is TRBJ2-7 and V is TRBV20-1; 11 bases agree with TRBD2. Unmatched junction bases numbered 12, after V lost 3 bases and J lost 2 bases. The CDR3 sequence is 17 residues long. CDR1 is DFQATT and CDR2 is SNEGSKA in the germline V gene (reference sequence). The CDR3 DNA is TGCAGTGCTAGGTTCCGTATTAGCGGGAGGGGGCCCTACGAGCAGTACTTC. Residues: CSARFRISGRGPYEQYF.

Ten or more counts support this clonotype. The V call is TRBV6-1, the J call TRBJ2-7; TRBD2 matches at 10 bases. Germline loops: CDR1 MNHNS, CDR2 SASEGT. CDR3 length: 14 amino acids. The V gene end was trimmed by 6 bases and the J gene end by 3 bases; junction bases not matched to a gene: 5. The CDR3 loop reads CASSHGLADYEQYF. CDR3 DNA: TGTGCCAGCAGCCACGGACTAGCGGACTACGAGCAGTACTTC.

This chain links TRBV2 with TRBJ2-7; 11 bases are a match to TRBD2. The V segment lost 3 bases and the J segment 3 bases; nucleotides outside the gene matches: 4. Germline CDR1 is SNHLY and CDR2 is FYNNEI. The CDR3 consists of 15 residues. The CDR3 DNA reads TGTGCCAGCAGTGACCCCGGACTAGCGGGCTACGAGCAGTACTTC. Protein sequence: CASSDPGLAGYEQYF.

This chain uses TRBV4-1 with TRBJ1-1; D is ambiguous. V lost 8 bases, J lost 5 bases, and 12 bases lay in between. The CDR3 spans 12 residues. From germline, CDR1 is MGHRA and CDR2 YSYEKL. CDR3 DNA: TGCGCCAGCGAGGGTTCGGGGACTGAAGCTTTCTTT. Translated, it gives CASEGSGTEAFF.

The chain carries TRBV7-9 and TRBJ2-7; TRBD2 matches at 7 bases. The germline gives CDR1 SEHNR, CDR2 FQNEAQ (reference sequence). V was clipped by 5 bases and J by 3 bases; unmatched bases: 13. The CDR3 spans 16 residues. CDR3: CASSPIRGRASYEQYF. DNA of the CDR3: TGTGCCAGCAGCCCCATCCGGGGGAGGGCCAGCTACGAGCAGTACTTC.

The rearrangement uses TRBV6-1 and TRBJ2-7; the match to TRBD2 covers 9 bases. This CDR3 comprises 13 residues. The germline CDR1 and CDR2 sequences are MNHNS and SASEGT. V dropped 7 bases and J dropped 7; count of bases not matched to a gene: 8. CDR3 protein: CASTQGTSPEQYF. CDR3 nucleotide sequence: TGTGCCAGCACCCAAGGGACTAGCCCAGAGCAGTACTTC.

V is TRBV5-6 and J is TRBJ2-5, with 12 bases aligning to TRBD1. Trimming removed 4 bases from V and 5 bases from J; junction bases left unmatched: 9. Germline V gene sequence: CDR1 SGHDT, CDR2 YYEEEE. The CDR3 is 16 residues long. CDR3 sequence (DNA): TGTGCCAGCAGCCATGGGACAGGGGGCCGCGAGGAGACCCAGTACTTC. Amino acids: CASSHGTGGREETQYF.

This chain connects TRBV29-1 to TRBJ1-4; no clear D. V lost 5 bases, J lost 7 bases, and 14 bases lay in between. This CDR3 contains 13 residues. Germline-derived CDR1 and CDR2 are SQVTM and ANQGSEA. CDR3 coding DNA: TGCAGCGTTCGGGCTCAAGAGGGTGAAAAACTGTTTTTT. Translation gives CSVRAQEGEKLFF.

This clonotype appeared a single time. CDR3 DNA sequence: TGTGCCAGCAGCTTGGGACTCGGGGCCGGAGGTTCACCCCTCCACTTT. It specifies CASSLGLGAGGSPLHF. The chain has TRBV7-8 and TRBJ1-6; D may be TRBD1 (5 bases). The germline V gene has CDR1 SGHVS and CDR2 FQNEAQ. V lost 3 bases to trimming and J lost 9 bases, with 18 bases between them. CDR3 length: 16 amino acids. Complete variable domain (other parts from reference TRBV7-8 and TRBJ1-6): GAGVSQSPRYKVAKRGQDVALRCDPISGHVSLFWYQQALGQGPEFLTYFQNEAQLDKSGLPSDRFFAERPEGSVSTLKIQRTQQEDSAVYLCASSLGLGAGGSPLHFGNGTRLTVT.

The chain joins TRBV30 to TRBJ2-5, with D perhaps being TRBD1 or TRBD2 (6 bases each). Germline CDR1 reads GTSNPN; CDR2 reads SVGIG (reference sequence). Trimming left V 4 bases short and J 1 base short, with 16 bases between. The CDR3 is made up of 15 amino acids. CDR3: CAWNNREEGQETQYF. The CDR3 region has the DNA TGTGCCTGGAACAACAGGGAGGAAGGCCAAGAGACCCAGTACTTC.

The rearrangement links TRBV10-3 to TRBJ2-7, with D possibly matching TRBD2 (5 bases). The CDR3 totals 14 residues. From germline, CDR1 is ENHRY and CDR2 SYGVKD. Trimming removed 9 bases at V and 5 bases at J, with 20 bases between. CDR3 sequence: CAMREGLDGDEQYF. CDR3 DNA sequence: TGTGCCATGCGTGAAGGGCTGGACGGGGACGAGCAGTACTTC.

The chain couples TRBV20-1 to TRBJ2-3; D perhaps matches TRBD2 (5 bases). The CDR3 spans 18 residues. Deletions cut 5 bases from V and 0 bases from J, with 24 bases between. Germline CDR1 reads DFQATT; CDR2 reads SNEGSKA (reference sequence). The CDR3 spells CSASKMVGSVSSTDTQYF. In nucleotides, the CDR3 is TGCAGTGCTTCCAAGATGGTTGGTAGCGTATCTAGCACAGATACGCAGTATTTT.

The chain employs TRBV29-1 and TRBJ2-1; maybe TRBD2 (6 bases). Deletions cut 3 bases from V and 8 bases from J, with 11 bases between. Germline assignment: CDR1 SQVTM and CDR2 ANQGSEA. CDR3 length: 12 amino acids. The CDR3 nucleotides read TGCAGCGTTGACTCCGGGAGTTATGAGCAGTTCTTC. It yields the protein CSVDSGSYEQFF.

A word on this clonotype: A much larger clone is a single base away; this may be a read error. Lacking the conserved final phenylalanine or tryptophan, this CDR3 likely reflects a read error. The chain links TRBV12-3 or TRBV12-4 to TRBJ1-1, with D maybe TRBD1 (6 bases). Trimming took off 6 bases at V and 4 bases at J, with 12 bases between the two ends. The CDR3 runs 13 residues. The CDR3 loop is CASSQIQGTEAFV. The CDR3 nucleotides are TGTGCCAGCAGCCAAATACAGGGCACTGAAGCTTTCGTT.

This clonotype was picked up a small number of times. The V gene is TRBV11-3, the J gene TRBJ2-1; D is ambiguous. The germline V gene has CDR1 SGHNT and CDR2 YENEEA. The CDR3 is made up of 11 amino acids. Deletions cut 5 bases from V and 8 bases from J, with 7 bases between. Written as DNA, the CDR3 is TGTGCCAGCAGCCACGGCGATGAGCAGTTCTTC. Translated: CASSHGDEQFF.

V and J are TRBV6-1 and TRBJ1-1; the match to TRBD1 covers 8 bases. The CDR3 is 15 residues long. V shed 8 bases, J shed 3 bases, and the junction held 11 bases outside the gene matches. Germline CDR1 and CDR2: MNHNS and SASEGT. CDR3 residues: CASPGEEDRDTEAFF. In nucleotides, the CDR3 is TGTGCCAGCCCCGGAGAAGAGGACAGGGACACTGAAGCTTTCTTT.

This chain links TRBV5-1 with TRBJ2-7, with TRBD2 matching 9 bases. The CDR3 covers 16 residues. Germline-derived CDR1 and CDR2 are SGHRS and YFSETQ. Trimming removed 0 bases from V and 2 bases from J; junction bases left unmatched: 6. This chain's CDR3 is CASSLGGLAGTYEQYF. The CDR3 coding sequence is TGCGCCAGCAGCTTGGGGGGGCTAGCGGGAACCTACGAGCAGTACTTC.

The table lists this clonotype with many counts. The chain couples TRBV7-9 to TRBJ2-7; 7 nucleotides align to TRBD1. CDR3 length equals 13 residues. CDR1 is SEHNR, CDR2 FQNEAQ, per germline (reference sequence). After removal of 5 bases from V and 5 bases from J, the junction contained 6 bases not matched to a gene. The CDR3 bases are TGTGCCAGCAGCCCCCTGACAGGGAACGAGCAGTACTTC. This codes for CASSPLTGNEQYF.